Shown below are 21 T cell receptor beta chains from a single sample sequenced in a study of shared clonotypes between healthy human individuals. Profiling relied on immunoSEQ multiplex PCR, and the TCRdb table lists in-frame clones only, not all of them. The sample has 2 million to 3 million clones; 90% to 95% are singletons. Sample: naive CD4+ T cells from PBMCs. As to subset: CD45RA+ positively selected. Receptors were obtained from a man aged 18 to 30 in good health. Some clones in this sample may be carry-over from other donors' samples.

The J gene is TRBJ2-7, the V gene TRBV4-1; possibly TRBD1 or TRBD2 for D (5 bases each). Germline V gives CDR1 MGHRA, CDR2 YSYEKL. There are 18 residues in the CDR3. Trimming cost V 1 base and J 0 bases, with 19 bases left between them. CDR3 protein: CASSQGDPTGRLSYEQYF. CDR3 coding DNA: TGCGCCAGCAGCCAAGGGGACCCTACGGGACGCCTCTCCTACGAGCAGTACTTC.

The chain recombines TRBV5-1 with TRBJ2-7, with 7 nucleotides matching TRBD2. Per germline, CDR1 SGHRS and CDR2 YFSETQ. The CDR3 sequence is 15 residues long. V was clipped by 3 bases and J by 3 bases; unmatched bases: 9. Written as DNA, the CDR3 is TGCGCCAGCAGCTCCCAGCGGGGTGGGATCTACGAGCAGTACTTC. The encoded protein is CASSSQRGGIYEQYF.

The chain employs TRBV28 and TRBJ2-1; tentative D call: TRBD1 (6 bases). This CDR3 has 14 residues. Per the germline V gene, CDR1 is MDHEN and CDR2 is SYDVKM. The germline V and J ends were trimmed by 8 bases and 5 bases, with 16 bases remaining between them. This CDR3 reads CASFRQAPDNEQFF. The CDR3 DNA sequence: TGTGCCAGCTTTAGACAGGCCCCCGACAATGAGCAGTTCTTC.

The chain is built from TRBV19 and TRBJ1-5, with a tentative D call TRBD1 (5 bases). Trimming cost V 1 base and J 3 bases, with 13 bases left between them. The CDR3 runs to 16 residues. CDR1 and CDR2 from the germline V gene are LNHDA and SQIVND (reference sequence). CDR3 DNA: TGTGCCAGTAGTATAGGCGCCGACAGCTACAATCAGCCCCAGCATTTT. Its protein product is CASSIGADSYNQPQHF.

On this clone itself: Other DNA sequences in this specimen translate into the identical CDR3. The CDR3 DNA reads as TGCGCCAGCAGCTCCTTAGCGGGAGGGCCCGGGGAGCTGTTTTTT. It encodes CASSSLAGGPGELFF. The chain links TRBV5-1 to TRBJ2-2; 11 bases match TRBD2. CDR3 length: 15 residues. Germline values: CDR1 SGHRS, CDR2 YFSETQ. Trimming removed 3 bases from V and 6 bases from J; junction bases left unmatched: 4.

Points on this clone: The same CDR3 is also encoded by other DNA sequences in this sample. This chain uses TRBV7-9 with TRBJ2-5; 13 bases line up with TRBD2. The V gene end was trimmed by 5 bases and the J gene end by 1 base; junction bases not matched to a gene: 4. The CDR3 covers 16 residues. The V gene's germline CDR1 is SEHNR and CDR2 FQNEAQ (reference sequence). In DNA, the CDR3 is TGTGCCAGCAGCCAAGGACTAGCGGGAGTCCAAGAGACCCAGTACTTC. It yields the protein CASSQGLAGVQETQYF.

Remarks on this clone: In the same sample, other DNA sequences code for this CDR3. This chain joins TRBV6-1 and TRBJ1-2, with D maybe TRBD1 (6 bases). Germline values: CDR1 MNHNS, CDR2 SASEGT. This CDR3 has 13 amino acids. The germline V and J ends were trimmed by 3 bases and 5 bases, with 10 bases remaining between them. This chain's CDR3 is CASSDRGGYGYTF. The CDR3 DNA reads as TGTGCCAGCAGTGACAGGGGAGGGTATGGCTACACCTTC.

The J gene is TRBJ2-2, the V gene TRBV15; no clear D. V lost 7 bases, J lost 2 bases, and 11 bases lay in between. CDR1 and CDR2 (germline): LNHNV, YYDKDF (reference sequence). The CDR3 covers 14 residues. The CDR3 DNA reads TGTGCCACCACTCTCGGGTCCAACACCGGGGAGCTGTTTTTT. Translation gives CATTLGSNTGELFF. Full variable domain (missing parts from reference TRBV15 and TRBJ2-2): DAMVIQNPRYQVTQFGKPVTLSCSQTLNHNVMYWYQQKSSQAPKLLFHYYDKDFNNEADTPDNFQSRRPNTSFCFLDIRSPGLGDTAMYLCATTLGSNTGELFFGEGSRLTVL.

The gene calls are TRBV28 and TRBJ2-3; 9 bases map to TRBD2. Trimming cost V 6 bases and J 6 bases; bases outside gene matches: 10. Germline loops: CDR1 MDHEN, CDR2 SYDVKM. The CDR3 length is 15 residues. The DNA for the CDR3 is TGTGCCAGCAGCCCATTTAGCGGGAGAGGGGATACGCAGTATTTT. Translated: CASSPFSGRGDTQYF.

The chain uses TRBV19 and TRBJ2-5; a possible D gene is TRBD1 (5 bases). This CDR3 is built from 15 residues. Looked up from germline, CDR1 is LNHDA and CDR2 is SQIVND (reference sequence). The ends were cut back, 2 bases at V and 5 bases at J, with 15 bases in the middle. The CDR3 nucleotides read TGTGCCAGTAGTATAATCCGACAGCCTTATGAGACCCAGTACTTC. Protein: CASSIIRQPYETQYF. Variable domain in full (rest from reference TRBV19 and TRBJ2-5): DGGITQSPKYLFRKEGQNVTLSCEQNLNHDAMYWYRQDPGQGLRLIYYSQIVNDFQKGDIAEGYSVSREKKESFPLTVTSAQKNPTAFYLCASSIIRQPYETQYFGPGTRLLVL.

The chain has TRBV28 and TRBJ1-3; the D is unclear. This CDR3 has 17 residues. The germline V and J ends were trimmed by 7 bases and 1 base, with 20 bases remaining between them. The germline gives CDR1 MDHEN, CDR2 SYDVKM. CDR3 in DNA: TGTGCCAGCACCAACACTAAGCAGATTCAGTCTGGAAACACCATATATTTT. Protein sequence: CASTNTKQIQSGNTIYF.

The rearrangement joins TRBV7-2 to TRBJ2-2; no clear D gene. CDR3 length: 15 residues. The V gene lost 6 bases and the J gene lost 7 bases, with 18 bases spanning the gap. Germline assignment: CDR1 SGHTA and CDR2 FQGNSA. CDR3 in amino acids: CASSPIGHGGGELFF. In nucleotides, the CDR3 is TGTGCCAGCAGTCCGATCGGTCACGGCGGCGGGGAGCTGTTTTTT.

The chain carries TRBV2 and TRBJ2-1; the D call may be TRBD1 or TRBD2 (5 bases each). The V and J ends lost 6 bases and 7 bases respectively, with 16 bases between them. Germline CDR1 is SNHLY and CDR2 is FYNNEI. CDR3 length: 14 residues. CDR3 DNA sequence: TGTGCCAGCAGACCCCGGGACCTAGGGAATGAGCAGTTCTTC. Protein sequence: CASRPRDLGNEQFF.

The CDR3 sequence is CASSRLLAGGPQNIQYF. For the CDR3, the DNA is TGTGCCAGCAGTCGACTCCTAGCGGGAGGGCCCCAAAACATTCAGTACTTC. V and J are TRBV27 and TRBJ2-4; TRBD2 matches at 12 bases. Trimming at V came to 5 bases and at J to 5 bases, leaving 10 bases not matched to a gene. CDR1 is MNHEY and CDR2 is SMNVEV in the germline V gene (reference sequence). The CDR3 has 17 residues.

This clone has only one observation. This rearrangement joins TRBV14 to TRBJ2-1; D tentatively fits TRBD1 or TRBD2 (5 bases each). This CDR3 is 14 amino acids long. Trimming stripped 3 bases from V and 9 bases from J, with 15 bases between. The V gene's germline CDR1 is SGHDN and CDR2 FVKESK. CDR3 residues: CASSHPGRNGEQFF. The CDR3 DNA reads TGTGCCAGCAGCCACCCAGGGAGAAATGGTGAGCAGTTCTTC.

This sequence joins TRBV19 and TRBJ2-3; no reliable D call. V lost 3 bases and J lost 6, with 16 bases in between. This CDR3 has 15 amino acids. Germline CDR1 and CDR2: LNHDA and SQIVND (reference sequence). DNA of the CDR3: TGTGCCAGTAGTATTTTGCTATTCCGGCGGGATACGCAGTATTTT. It yields the protein CASSILLFRRDTQYF.

This clone was observed once. This sequence joins TRBV6-5 and TRBJ1-1; D might be TRBD1 (5 bases). CDR3 size: 11 residues. The germline gives CDR1 MNHEY, CDR2 SVGAGI. The CDR3 region has the DNA TGTGGTAGTAACGGGGGGGGTGAAGCTTTCTTT. Translated, it gives CGSNGGGEAFF.

The V gene is TRBV28, the J gene TRBJ2-1; TRBD2 matches at 13 bases. V shed 3 bases, J shed 8 bases, and the junction held 4 bases outside the gene matches. The CDR3 is 15 residues long. In germline, CDR1 is MDHEN, CDR2 SYDVKM. This CDR3 is CASSFGLAGADEQFF. The CDR3 DNA is TGTGCCAGCAGTTTCGGACTAGCGGGAGCCGATGAGCAGTTCTTC.

The V and J genes are TRBV7-2 and TRBJ2-5; weak D call: TRBD1 (5 bases). Germline V gene lookup returns CDR1 SGHTA and CDR2 FQGNSA. V was cut by 1 base and J by 2 bases, with 14 bases left in between. The CDR3 sequence is 16 residues long. The CDR3 nucleotides are TGTGCCAGCAGCTTAGGGGTGATGACAGAACAAGAGACCCAGTACTTC. Protein: CASSLGVMTEQETQYF.

The chain recombines TRBV11-2 with TRBJ2-3; TRBD2 matches 10 bases. Looked up from germline, CDR1 is SGHAT and CDR2 is FQNNGV. Trimming removed 7 bases from V and 5 bases from J; junction bases left unmatched: 12. The CDR3 runs to 16 residues. This chain's CDR3 is CASTGRLAGAGDTQYF. Here the CDR3 DNA reads TGTGCCAGCACAGGACGGCTAGCGGGAGCAGGAGATACGCAGTATTTT.

The chain carries TRBV7-2 and TRBJ2-2; TRBD1 agrees at 7 bases. With 5 bases clipped from V and 4 bases from J, the junction kept 4 bases outside the gene matches. This CDR3 is built from 14 residues. Looked up from germline, CDR1 is SGHTA and CDR2 is FQGNSA. CDR3: CASSMGQLTGELFF. Here the CDR3 DNA reads TGTGCCAGCAGCATGGGACAGCTCACCGGGGAGCTGTTTTTT.